Shown below are 15 T cell receptor beta chains from a single sample sequenced in a study of T cell changes during pregnancy in multiple sclerosis. Repertoires were generated with immunoSEQ multiplex PCR, while TCRdb's copy carries only in-frame clones and drops some. Of 43,000 or so clones detected, under 95% appear once; the ten largest clones hold 1.4%. Sequenced input: PBMCs (not recorded whether the cells were cultured). Receptor source: a female donor with multiple sclerosis, enrolled in a pregnancy study.

The genes are TRBV2 and TRBJ1-4; D unclear. V dropped 4 bases and J dropped 0 bases, with 6 bases sitting between them. This CDR3 spans 14 amino acids. Looked up from germline, CDR1 is SNHLY and CDR2 is FYNNEI. The CDR3 sequence is CASSVQPTNEKLFF. DNA for the CDR3: TGTGCCAGCAGTGTTCAGCCAACTAATGAAAAACTGTTTTTT.

The chain recombines TRBV16 with TRBJ1-5; D unclear. The CDR3 is 14 residues long. V gave up 6 bases and J gave up 2 bases, with 11 bases separating them. Germline V gives CDR1 KGHSY, CDR2 FQNENV. The CDR3 loop is CASSQDGRNQPQHF. The CDR3 region has the DNA TGTGCCAGCAGTCAAGACGGTCGCAATCAGCCCCAGCATTTT.

The chain recombines TRBV2 with TRBJ2-7, with 9 bases identical to TRBD2. CDR1 and CDR2 (germline): SNHLY, FYNNEI. This CDR3 contains 15 residues. Trimming removed 7 bases from V and 6 bases from J; junction bases left unmatched: 13. The CDR3 region is CASKEIAGENSEQYF. CDR3 sequence (DNA): TGTGCCAGCAAGGAGATAGCGGGAGAAAACAGCGAGCAGTACTTC.

The J gene is TRBJ1-5, the V gene TRBV2; 8 positions agree with TRBD1. Unmatched junction bases numbered 5, after V lost 6 bases and J lost 4 bases. There are 14 residues in the CDR3. Germline lookup yields CDR1 SNHLY and CDR2 FYNNEI. This chain's CDR3 is CASSTRQGNQPQHF. DNA for the CDR3: TGTGCCAGCAGCACCCGACAGGGGAATCAGCCCCAGCATTTT.

The sample holds one count of this clone. Relative to the germline gene, one junction end is altered; a read error may explain this. The rearrangement links TRBV5-1 to TRBJ1-4; 10 nucleotides agree with TRBD1. The CDR3 is made up of 14 amino acids. Germline V gives CDR1 SGHRS, CDR2 YFSETQ. The CDR3 spells CASRLGTGDEKLFF. The CDR3 DNA is TGCGCCAGCCGCTTGGGGACAGGGGACGAAAAACTGTTTTTT. Full variable domain (remainder filled in from reference TRBV5-1 and TRBJ1-4): KAGVTQTPRYLIKTRGQQVTLSCSPISGHRSVSWYQQTPGQGLQFLFEYFSETQRNKGNFPGRFSGRQFSNSRSEMNVSTLELGDSALYLCASRLGTGDEKLFFGSGTQLSVL.

V and J are TRBV27 and TRBJ2-3; 7 nucleotides agree with TRBD1. Trimming at V came to 0 bases and at J to 4 bases, leaving 10 bases not matched to a gene. The CDR3 runs to 17 residues. Germline loops: CDR1 MNHEY, CDR2 SMNVEV (reference sequence). DNA of the CDR3: TGTGCCAGCAGTTTATCGATTTTTACAGGGGATTCAGATACGCAGTATTTT. This sequence encodes CASSLSIFTGDSDTQYF.

V usage is TRBV27 and J usage is TRBJ2-7, with 8 nucleotides matching TRBD1. Trimming removed 4 bases from V and 4 bases from J; junction bases left unmatched: 3. Per the germline V gene, CDR1 is MNHEY and CDR2 is SMNVEV (reference sequence). The CDR3 consists of 13 residues. In DNA, the CDR3 is TGTGCCAGCAGTTACGGGACAGGATACGAGCAGTACTTC. Its translation: CASSYGTGYEQYF.

This chain joins TRBV7-3 and TRBJ2-1, with 10 bases lining up with TRBD2. Germline trimming cut 3 bases from V and 8 bases from J; bases unmatched to any gene: 10. Germline-derived CDR1 and CDR2 are SGHTA and FQGTGA. This CDR3 contains 16 residues. CDR3 bases: TGTGCCAGCAGCTTTAGCGGGGGGAGCCGTTTCGATGAGCAGTTCTTC. Translation gives CASSFSGGSRFDEQFF.

The chain is built from TRBV27 and TRBJ2-5; D gene unclear. The ends were cut back, 0 bases at V and 2 bases at J, with 13 bases in the middle. Germline assignment: CDR1 MNHEY and CDR2 SMNVEV (reference sequence). The length of the CDR3 is 16 residues. The CDR3 sequence: CASSLSRALIQETQYF. The CDR3 bases are TGTGCCAGCAGTTTATCTCGGGCCCTGATTCAAGAGACCCAGTACTTC.

J is TRBJ2-5 and V is TRBV10-1; D possibly corresponds to TRBD1 (6 bases). The V end was cut by 4 bases, the J end by 4 bases, with 10 bases between. This CDR3 comprises 13 residues. Germline V gene data show CDR1 as WNHNN and CDR2 as SYGVQD (reference sequence). The CDR3 bases are TGCGCCAGCAGTGGAGGCAGGGGAGAGACCCAGTACTTC. Its protein is CASSGGRGETQYF.

In its sample, this clone was seen a few times. The V gene is TRBV27, the J gene TRBJ2-1; 11 bases are shared with TRBD1. The CDR3 runs to 18 residues. Per germline, CDR1 MNHEY and CDR2 SMNVEV (reference sequence). Trimming at V came to 6 bases and at J to 2 bases, leaving 12 bases not matched to a gene. The CDR3 DNA reads as TGTGCCAGCAGGGGGACAGGGGGTTCTATTATCCCCTACAATGAGCAGTTCTTC. It codes for CASRGTGGSIIPYNEQFF.

This rearrangement joins TRBV6-5 to TRBJ1-2; TRBD1 agrees at 7 bases. V lost 3 bases, J lost 4 bases, and 11 bases stayed unmatched. Germline V gene data show CDR1 as MNHEY and CDR2 as SVGAGI. This CDR3 comprises 16 residues. Written as DNA, the CDR3 is TGTGCCAGCAGTTATACATTGACAGGGTCGGGCTATGGCTACACCTTC. Protein product: CASSYTLTGSGYGYTF.

The J gene is TRBJ2-1, the V gene TRBV28, with 7 bases that match TRBD2. This CDR3 region has 15 residues. V lost 2 bases and J lost 2; bases outside the gene matches: 3. Germline CDR1 and CDR2: MDHEN and SYDVKM. For the CDR3, the DNA is TGTGCCAGCAGTTTACTAGCGGAGACCTACAATGAGCAGTTCTTC. This translates into CASSLLAETYNEQFF.

The chain couples TRBV5-1 to TRBJ1-1, with 8 bases aligning to TRBD1. Trimming at V came to 3 bases and at J to 4 bases, leaving 8 bases not matched to a gene. The CDR3 extends over 15 amino acids. CDR1 SGHRS and CDR2 YFSETQ come from the germline V gene. The chain's CDR3 is CASSSIRGQGTEAFF. The CDR3 region has the DNA TGCGCCAGCAGCTCAATCAGGGGGCAAGGCACTGAAGCTTTCTTT.

This chain uses TRBV11-1 with TRBJ2-7; D tentatively reads TRBD1 or TRBD2 (6 bases each). Per germline, CDR1 SGHAT and CDR2 FQDESV (reference sequence). The CDR3 is 14 amino acids. The germline V and J ends were trimmed by 4 bases and 2 bases, with 12 bases remaining between them. CDR3 amino acids: CASSSRGLTYEQYF. CDR3 DNA sequence: TGTGCCAGCAGCTCCAGGGGACTCACCTACGAGCAGTACTTC.